These 25 T cell receptor beta chains were sequenced from one sample in a study of siplizumab effects on memory and regulatory T cells (dated by TCRdb to between 2018 and 2020). The protocol used for the library was the immunoSEQ multiplex PCR assay. TCRdb obtained this table from immuneACCESS and retained in-frame rearrangements with V and J assigned. These tables miss some clones; where compared with another copy, unresolved V genes account for less than half of the shortfall, and the remainder is unexplained. The sample includes 55,000 to 80,000 clones, with 70% to 85% observed a single time. The ten largest clones capture over 0.4% of the sample. The sequencing sample was made of memory CD4+ T cells sorted from blood. The cell subset or site label, read with the paper, signifies: unstimulated CD4+ memory T cells. All receptors come from a human donor in good health.

The CDR3 DNA is TGTGCCAGCAGCCGGGGAGCCACAGATACGCAGTATTTT. Amino acids: CASSRGATDTQYF. J is TRBJ2-3 and V is TRBV7-9, with D possibly TRBD2 on 5 matching bases. Per germline, CDR1 SEHNR and CDR2 FQNEAQ (reference sequence). The CDR3 contains 13 residues. V shed 5 bases and J shed 2 bases, with 8 bases lying between them.

This chain uses TRBV7-2 with TRBJ2-5; 7 bases are a match to TRBD2. This CDR3 spans 13 amino acids. Per germline, CDR1 SGHTA and CDR2 FQGNSA. V was clipped by 8 bases and J by 5 bases; unmatched bases: 8. CDR3 in amino acids: CASRHAGVETQYF. DNA for the CDR3: TGTGCCAGCCGACATGCGGGGGTTGAGACCCAGTACTTC.

The chain combines TRBV2 with TRBJ2-1; D may be TRBD1 or TRBD2 (6 bases each). In germline, CDR1 is SNHLY, CDR2 FYNNEI. The CDR3 is made up of 14 amino acids. Trimming shortened V by 2 bases and J by 6 bases, and 11 bases separated the two germline ends. The CDR3 loop reads CASSEWGAINEQFF. The CDR3 DNA reads TGTGCCAGCAGTGAATGGGGGGCCATCAATGAGCAGTTCTTC.

This clone has only one observation. V is TRBV30 and J is TRBJ1-2, with D possibly being TRBD1 (6 bases). The CDR3 is 14 residues long. The germline V gene encodes CDR1 GTSNPN and CDR2 SVGIG (reference sequence). Trimming stripped 0 bases from V and 8 bases from J, with 16 bases between. CDR3 nucleotides: TGTGCCTGGAGTGTACAGGGCCAGGCCCAGGGCTACACCTTC. Translated: CAWSVQGQAQGYTF. Full variable domain (missing parts from reference TRBV30 and TRBJ1-2): SQTIHQWPATLVQPVGSPLSLECTVEGTSNPNLYWYRQAAGRGLQLLFYSVGIGQISSEVPQNLSASRPQDRQFILSSKKLLLSDSGFYLCAWSVQGQAQGYTFGSGTRLTVV.

The CDR3 sequence is CASSLVPNSNQPQHF. DNA of the CDR3: TGCGCCAGCAGCTTGGTACCCAATAGCAATCAGCCCCAGCATTTT. The chain combines TRBV5-1 with TRBJ1-5; D gene unclear. The CDR3 sequence is 15 residues long. Trimming removed 0 bases from V and 0 bases from J, with 7 bases in between. The V gene's germline CDR1 is SGHRS and CDR2 YFSETQ.

The chain combines TRBV5-6 with TRBJ1-1; D not certain. Germline CDR1 SGHDT, CDR2 YYEEEE. CDR3 length: 12 residues. Trimming left V 0 bases short and J 6 bases short, with 6 bases between. CDR3 amino acids: CASSLGFAEAFF. The CDR3 DNA reads as TGTGCCAGCAGCTTGGGGTTCGCTGAAGCTTTCTTT.

The V gene is TRBV7-9, the J gene TRBJ2-1; unclear D gene. Trimming left V 0 bases short and J 6 bases short, with 9 bases between. CDR1 is SEHNR, CDR2 FQNEAQ, per germline (reference sequence). The length of the CDR3 is 14 residues. The CDR3 protein is CASSLAWASNEQFF. In DNA form, the CDR3 reads TGTGCCAGCAGCTTAGCGTGGGCTTCCAATGAGCAGTTCTTC.

This clone was counted a single time. This chain links TRBV23-1 with TRBJ2-7; D possibly uses TRBD1 or TRBD2 (5 bases each). TRBV23-1 is labeled an ORF, and its function is uncertain. Trimming cost V 5 bases and J 7 bases, with 18 bases left between them. This CDR3 is 14 amino acids long. CDR3 amino acids: CASSTNRGSGEQYF. As DNA, the CDR3 is TGCGCCAGCAGTACGAATAGGGGATCGGGGGAGCAGTACTTC.

The chain uses TRBV5-1 and TRBJ2-3; weak D call: TRBD2 (5 bases). This CDR3 spans 11 amino acids. Trimming pared 4 bases from V and 9 bases from J, leaving 9 bases between. Germline CDR1 reads SGHRS; CDR2 reads YFSETQ. CDR3 in DNA: TGCGCCAGCAGCGCGGAGGACACGCAGTATTTT. Protein: CASSAEDTQYF.

This clone was picked up a small number of times. The rearrangement links TRBV7-2 to TRBJ2-5, with D perhaps matching TRBD2 (5 bases). V dropped 7 bases and J dropped 5 bases, with 11 bases sitting between them. The CDR3 covers 12 residues. Germline V gene lookup returns CDR1 SGHTA and CDR2 FQGNSA. The CDR3 loop reads CASTLTGETQYF. The CDR3 bases are TGTGCCAGCACCTTGACGGGGGAGACCCAGTACTTC.

DNA of the CDR3: TGTGCCAGCAGCTTCGACCCGGGGAGACTTAACTATGGCTACACCTTC. Amino acids: CASSFDPGRLNYGYTF. The chain combines TRBV7-9 with TRBJ1-2; D not resolved. The CDR3 is 16 amino acids. The V gene lost 3 bases and the J gene lost 1 base, with 15 bases spanning the gap. Germline V lookup: CDR1 SEHNR, CDR2 FQNEAQ (reference sequence). The entire variable domain, with the rest obtained from reference TRBV7-9 and TRBJ1-2, is as follows: DTGVSQNPRHKITKRGQNVTFRCDPISEHNRLYWYRQTLGQGPEFLTYFQNEAQLEKSRLLSDRFSAERPKGSFSTLEIQRTEQGDSAMYLCASSFDPGRLNYGYTFGSGTRLTVV.

The V and J genes are TRBV10-3 and TRBJ2-5; no definite D call. Germline V gene lookup returns CDR1 ENHRY and CDR2 SYGVKD. V lost 3 bases and J 5 bases, leaving 4 bases between the germline ends. The CDR3 has 11 amino acids. The CDR3 region is CAISETETQYF. CDR3 coding DNA: TGTGCCATCAGTGAAACTGAGACCCAGTACTTC.

This clone was seen a few times. This chain links TRBV2 with TRBJ2-2, with TRBD2 matching 7 bases. CDR1 SNHLY and CDR2 FYNNEI come from the germline V gene. Unmatched junction bases numbered 5, after V lost 2 bases and J lost 2 bases. This CDR3 has 16 residues. The CDR3 spells CASSEWGGRNTGELFF. In DNA form, the CDR3 reads TGTGCCAGCAGTGAATGGGGCGGGAGAAACACCGGGGAGCTGTTTTTT.

The chain is built from TRBV11-2 and TRBJ2-3, with 8 positions matching TRBD1. CDR1 and CDR2 (germline): SGHAT, FQNNGV. V was pared by 7 bases and J by 0 bases, with 9 bases of the junction left unmatched. The CDR3 length is 16 residues. The CDR3 is CASTSWGQVSTDTQYF. DNA for the CDR3: TGTGCCAGCACCTCTTGGGGACAGGTTAGCACAGATACGCAGTATTTT. The entire variable domain, with the rest obtained from reference TRBV11-2 and TRBJ2-3, is as follows: EAGVAQSPRYKIIEKRQSVAFWCNPISGHATLYWYQQILGQGPKLLIQFQNNGVVDDSQLPKDRFSAERLKGVDSTLKIQPAKLEDSAVYLCASTSWGQVSTDTQYFGPGTRLTVL.

The chain joins TRBV6-4 to TRBJ2-1, with D maybe TRBD1 (6 bases). The CDR3 is 12 residues long. Per the germline V gene, CDR1 is MRHNA and CDR2 is SNTAGT. V lost 6 bases to trimming and J lost 7 bases, with 10 bases between them. CDR3 sequence reads: CASRGAGNEQFF. CDR3 sequence (DNA): TGTGCCAGCAGGGGGGCCGGGAATGAGCAGTTCTTC.

The rearrangement links TRBV5-1 to TRBJ2-3, with a weak D call TRBD2 (6 bases). The germline V gene encodes CDR1 SGHRS and CDR2 YFSETQ. This CDR3 is built from 15 residues. Trimming pared 2 bases from V and 3 bases from J, leaving 13 bases between. The CDR3 is CASSLVGGPTDTQYF. CDR3 nucleotides: TGCGCCAGCAGCTTAGTCGGGGGACCTACAGATACGCAGTATTTT. The variable domain in full, with the rest retrieved from reference TRBV5-1 and TRBJ2-3, is KAGVTQTPRYLIKTRGQQVTLSCSPISGHRSVSWYQQTPGQGLQFLFEYFSETQRNKGNFPGRFSGRQFSNSRSEMNVSTLELGDSALYLCASSLVGGPTDTQYFGPGTRLTVL.

The rearrangement links TRBV10-3 to TRBJ1-1; D is uncertain. Germline V lookup: CDR1 ENHRY, CDR2 SYGVKD. V was cut by 7 bases and J by 1 base, with 10 bases left in between. This CDR3 is 13 amino acids long. The CDR3 reads CAITIGQNTEAFF. CDR3 DNA sequence: TGTGCCATCACTATAGGCCAGAACACTGAAGCTTTCTTT.

This clone showed up just once. V is TRBV2 and J is TRBJ2-7, with D perhaps matching TRBD1 (6 bases). The CDR3 is made up of 12 amino acids. Per germline, CDR1 SNHLY and CDR2 FYNNEI. Trimming took 8 bases from V and 2 from J, leaving 10 bases between them. In nucleotides, the CDR3 is TGTGCCAGCGAAGGGGGAACCTACGAGCAGTACTTC. Its translation: CASEGGTYEQYF.

The V and J genes are TRBV15 and TRBJ1-4; maybe TRBD1 (5 bases). Germline V lookup: CDR1 LNHNV, CDR2 YYDKDF (reference sequence). The CDR3 sequence is 19 residues long. Trimming stripped 1 base from V and 0 bases from J, with 18 bases between. The CDR3 DNA reads as TGTGCCACCAGCAGAGGCCAGGGCAGCGTGACTACAACTAATGAAAAACTGTTTTTT. Its translation is CATSRGQGSVTTTNEKLFF.

This chain connects TRBV11-3 to TRBJ1-2; no clear D gene. This CDR3 has 14 residues. V lost 2 bases, J lost 6 bases, and 13 bases lay in between. Germline V gene lookup returns CDR1 SGHNT and CDR2 YENEEA. The DNA for the CDR3 is TGTGCCAGCAGCTTAAACAGCGACGGCAATGGCTACACCTTC. Its translation: CASSLNSDGNGYTF.

This clone was counted only a few times. The chain links TRBV5-4 to TRBJ2-7; D ambiguous. There are 14 residues in the CDR3. The V gene lost 4 bases and the J gene lost 2 bases, with 13 bases spanning the gap. CDR1 SGHNT and CDR2 YYREEE come from the germline V gene (reference sequence). The CDR3 here is CASSTMSRTYEQYF. The CDR3 DNA follows: TGTGCCAGCAGCACGATGTCCAGAACCTACGAGCAGTACTTC.

The genes are TRBV18 and TRBJ2-6; perhaps D is TRBD1 or TRBD2 (5 bases each). V was trimmed by 5 bases and J by 0 bases, leaving 14 bases between them. The CDR3 runs 17 residues. In germline, CDR1 is KGHSH, CDR2 LQKENI. The CDR3 is CASSARGGLSGANVLTF. The CDR3, as DNA: TGTGCCAGCTCAGCCCGGGGCGGTCTCTCTGGGGCCAACGTCCTGACTTTC. Combining the CDR3 with reference TRBV18 and TRBJ2-6 gives the whole variable domain NAGVMQNPRHLVRRRGQEARLRCSPMKGHSHVYWYRQLPEEGLKFMVYLQKENIIDESGMPKERFSAEFPKEGPSILRIQQVVRGDSAAYFCASSARGGLSGANVLTFGAGSRLTVL.

This chain connects TRBV5-1 to TRBJ1-1; 8 nucleotides line up with TRBD1. This CDR3 is 15 amino acids long. The germline CDR1 and CDR2 sequences are SGHRS and YFSETQ. The V and J ends lost 4 bases and 0 bases, in that order; junction bases with no gene match: 5. The CDR3 region has the DNA TGCGCCAGCAGCGTGACAGGGGTCCTGAACACTGAAGCTTTCTTT. Amino acids: CASSVTGVLNTEAFF. Based on the CDR3 plus reference TRBV5-1 and TRBJ1-1, the full variable domain is KAGVTQTPRYLIKTRGQQVTLSCSPISGHRSVSWYQQTPGQGLQFLFEYFSETQRNKGNFPGRFSGRQFSNSRSEMNVSTLELGDSALYLCASSVTGVLNTEAFFGQGTRLTVV.

This rearrangement joins TRBV5-4 to TRBJ2-3; a possible D gene is TRBD1 (6 bases). With 4 bases removed from V and 2 bases from J, the gap between germline ends came to 11 bases. Germline CDR1 reads SGHNT; CDR2 reads YYREEE (reference sequence). CDR3 length: 14 residues. The CDR3: CASSPGTYTDTQYF. CDR3 DNA: TGTGCCAGCAGCCCCGGGACATACACAGATACGCAGTATTTT.

The V and J genes are TRBV19 and TRBJ1-2; D is ambiguous. From germline, CDR1 is LNHDA and CDR2 SQIVND (reference sequence). V lost 2 bases and J lost 2, with 9 bases in between. This CDR3 has 14 amino acids. The CDR3 nucleotides read TGTGCCAGTAGTATAATCGGGTGGAACTATGGCTACACCTTC. It specifies CASSIIGWNYGYTF. Combining the CDR3 with reference TRBV19 and TRBJ1-2 gives the whole variable domain DGGITQSPKYLFRKEGQNVTLSCEQNLNHDAMYWYRQDPGQGLRLIYYSQIVNDFQKGDIAEGYSVSREKKESFPLTVTSAQKNPTAFYLCASSIIGWNYGYTFGSGTRLTVV.